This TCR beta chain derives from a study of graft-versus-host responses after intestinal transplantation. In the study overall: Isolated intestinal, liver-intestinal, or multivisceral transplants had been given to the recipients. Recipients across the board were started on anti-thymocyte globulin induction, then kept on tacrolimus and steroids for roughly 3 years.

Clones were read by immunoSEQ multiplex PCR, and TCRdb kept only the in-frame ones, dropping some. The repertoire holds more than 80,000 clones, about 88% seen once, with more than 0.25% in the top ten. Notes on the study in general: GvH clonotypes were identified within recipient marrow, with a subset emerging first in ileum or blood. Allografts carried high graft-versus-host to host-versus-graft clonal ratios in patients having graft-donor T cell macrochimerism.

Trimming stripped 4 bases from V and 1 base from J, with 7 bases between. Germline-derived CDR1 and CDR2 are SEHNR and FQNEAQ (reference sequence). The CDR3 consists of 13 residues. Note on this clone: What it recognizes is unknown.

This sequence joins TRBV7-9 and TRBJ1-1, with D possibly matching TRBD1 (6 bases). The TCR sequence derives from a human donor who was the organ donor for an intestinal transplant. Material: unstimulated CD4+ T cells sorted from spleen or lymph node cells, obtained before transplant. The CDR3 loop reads CASSSQGNTEAFF. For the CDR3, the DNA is TGTGCCAGCAGCTCACAGGGGAACACTGAAGCTTTCTTT.